This is a list of T cell receptor beta chains from one sample in a study of blood T cells in healthy people across ages. A single record per CDR3 protein comes from TCRdb applying MiXCR to the 5' RACE reads. The sample lists about 750,000 distinct CDR3 sequences, about 53% occurring once. The specimen sequenced was blood. The receptors shown here come from a man older than 75 in good health. Each CDR3 is given with its conserved first and last residue. The order of the fields is D gene, clone size, V gene, J gene, CDR3 DNA, CDR3 protein. A D gene is named only where the DNA matches it firmly. Rows give clone size only sometimes, using once, few, many, or a class for an expanded clone.

D gene: .; clone size: .; V gene: TRBV10-3; J gene: TRBJ1-4; CDR3 DNA: TGTGCCATCAGTGGATCACGGGGGGCGCGTTGGGAAAAACTGTTTTTT; CDR3 protein: CAISGSRGARWEKLFF
D gene: .; clone size: .; V gene: TRBV29-1; J gene: TRBJ1-1; CDR3 DNA: TGCAGCGCATCATCTGGGTCTAAGGCCACTGAAGCTTTCTTT; CDR3 protein: CSASSGSKATEAFF
D gene: .; clone size: few; V gene: TRBV10-3; J gene: TRBJ2-5; CDR3 DNA: TGTGCCATCAGTGAGTCCGGACACCACCAAGAGACCCAGTACTTC; CDR3 protein: CAISESGHHQETQYF
D gene: .; clone size: many; V gene: TRBV20-1; J gene: TRBJ2-1; CDR3 DNA: TGCAGTGCTAGAATGACCGGAGGGGGCCTTGAGCAGTTCTTC; CDR3 protein: CSARMTGGGLEQFF
D gene: TRBD2; clone size: .; V gene: TRBV12-3/TRBV12-4; J gene: TRBJ2-1; CDR3 DNA: TGTGCCAGCAGGCCCCTTTTCGCGGGAGCCTACAATGAGCAGTTCTTC; CDR3 protein: CASRPLFAGAYNEQFF
D gene: .; clone size: .; V gene: TRBV2; J gene: TRBJ1-2; CDR3 DNA: TGTGCCAGCAGGGTGACAGGCGAAACCCTCTATGGCTACACCTTC; CDR3 protein: CASRVTGETLYGYTF
D gene: TRBD1; clone size: .; V gene: TRBV20-1; J gene: TRBJ2-7; CDR3 DNA: TGCAGTGCTAGTGGGGGACAGTCCTACGAGCAGTACTTC; CDR3 protein: CSASGGQSYEQYF
D gene: TRBD1; clone size: .; V gene: TRBV5-1; J gene: TRBJ2-7; CDR3 DNA: TGCGCCAGCAGCCAAACCGGGACAGCGACATACGAGCAGTACTTC; CDR3 protein: CASSQTGTATYEQYF
D gene: TRBD2; clone size: few; V gene: TRBV7-6; J gene: TRBJ2-1; CDR3 DNA: TGTGCCAGCAGCTTGGGGCTAGCGGGGCTGAGTTCCTACAATGAGCAGTTCTTC; CDR3 protein: CASSLGLAGLSSYNEQFF
D gene: .; clone size: .; V gene: TRBV7-2; J gene: TRBJ1-4; CDR3 DNA: TGTGCCAGCAGCCAAGGCGGCGGGGGCGCAGGAGAAAAACTGTTTTTT; CDR3 protein: CASSQGGGGAGEKLFF
D gene: .; clone size: .; V gene: TRBV6-6; J gene: TRBJ1-5; CDR3 DNA: TGTGCCAGCACCGGGGCCCACTCGGAGCCCCAGCATTTT; CDR3 protein: CASTGAHSEPQHF
D gene: TRBD1; clone size: .; V gene: TRBV5-1; J gene: TRBJ2-1; CDR3 DNA: TGCGCCAGCAGCCGGGACAGGGCCGGTGAGCAGTTCTTC; CDR3 protein: CASSRDRAGEQFF
D gene: .; clone size: few; V gene: TRBV29-1; J gene: TRBJ1-1; CDR3 DNA: TGCAGCGCTGGGCAGATTGAAGCTTTCTTT; CDR3 protein: CSAGQIEAFF
D gene: .; clone size: once; V gene: TRBV29-1; J gene: TRBJ2-1; CDR3 DNA: TGCAGCGCCCAAGGGGAGTTCGGTGAGCAGTTCTTC; CDR3 protein: CSAQGEFGEQFF
D gene: .; clone size: .; V gene: TRBV28; J gene: TRBJ1-2; CDR3 DNA: TGTGCCAGCAGTTTATCGGTGAGGGATTATGGCTATGGCTACACCTTC; CDR3 protein: CASSLSVRDYGYGYTF
D gene: .; clone size: few; V gene: TRBV5-1; J gene: TRBJ1-2; CDR3 DNA: TGCGCCAGCAGCTTGGCCGCAGGCGGGGATGGCTACACCTTC; CDR3 protein: CASSLAAGGDGYTF
D gene: .; clone size: once; V gene: TRBV18; J gene: TRBJ2-1; CDR3 DNA: TGTGCCAGTTCACCAACACAGTACAATGAGCAGTTCTTC; CDR3 protein: CASSPTQYNEQFF
D gene: .; clone size: .; V gene: TRBV5-1; J gene: TRBJ2-7; CDR3 DNA: TGCGCCAGCAGCTTGGCGGCCGGGCAGTCCTGGGCCTACGAGCAGTACTTC; CDR3 protein: CASSLAAGQSWAYEQYF
D gene: .; clone size: few; V gene: TRBV5-1; J gene: TRBJ1-1; CDR3 DNA: TGCGCCAGCAGCTTGGCGTCTCTGAACACTGAAGCTTTCTTT; CDR3 protein: CASSLASLNTEAFF
D gene: .; clone size: .; V gene: TRBV5-5; J gene: TRBJ1-1; CDR3 DNA: TGTGCCAGCAGCTGGGCTGCAGGGGCAAACACTGAAGCTTTCTTT; CDR3 protein: CASSWAAGANTEAFF
D gene: TRBD1; clone size: .; V gene: TRBV20-1; J gene: TRBJ1-4; CDR3 DNA: TGCAGTGCTATTGGACAGGGGCGAAAACTGTTTTTT; CDR3 protein: CSAIGQGRKLFF
D gene: .; clone size: .; V gene: TRBV29-1; J gene: TRBJ2-5; CDR3 DNA: TGCAGCGTTGTGTTCCTTTTGGAGACCCAGTACTTC; CDR3 protein: CSVVFLLETQYF
D gene: .; clone size: .; V gene: TRBV10-3; J gene: TRBJ2-5; CDR3 DNA: TGTGCCATCAGAAAGGGGGGCCCAGAGACCCAGTACTTC; CDR3 protein: CAIRKGGPETQYF
D gene: TRBD2; clone size: few; V gene: TRBV12-3/TRBV12-4; J gene: TRBJ2-5; CDR3 DNA: TGTGCCAGCACCGTTAGCGGGAGGAAAGAGACCCAGTACTTC; CDR3 protein: CASTVSGRKETQYF
D gene: .; clone size: few; V gene: TRBV5-5; J gene: TRBJ2-7; CDR3 DNA: TGTGCCAGCAGCTTGGCCCGGCCAGGGCTCAACGAGCAGTACTTC; CDR3 protein: CASSLARPGLNEQYF
D gene: .; clone size: few; V gene: TRBV5-1; J gene: TRBJ2-5; CDR3 DNA: TGCGCCAGCTACAAACCACAAGAGACCCAGTACTTC; CDR3 protein: CASYKPQETQYF
D gene: TRBD2; clone size: few; V gene: TRBV6-5; J gene: TRBJ2-5; CDR3 DNA: TGTGCCAGCAGTTATCGCGGGACTAGCGGGAGGCTCCAAGAGACCCAGTACTTC; CDR3 protein: CASSYRGTSGRLQETQYF
D gene: .; clone size: .; V gene: TRBV11-1; J gene: TRBJ1-4; CDR3 DNA: TGTGCCAGCAGCCCGCGGACAGCACTTAATGAAAAACTGTTTTTT; CDR3 protein: CASSPRTALNEKLFF
D gene: .; clone size: .; V gene: TRBV20-1; J gene: TRBJ2-7; CDR3 DNA: TGCAGTGCCTTGCGGCAGGGGCTGAACGAGCAGTACTTC; CDR3 protein: CSALRQGLNEQYF
D gene: TRBD1; clone size: .; V gene: TRBV10-3; J gene: TRBJ1-2; CDR3 DNA: TGTGCCAGCGTGGATGGACAGGGGGATAGAAATGGCTACACCTTC; CDR3 protein: CASVDGQGDRNGYTF
D gene: .; clone size: few; V gene: TRBV18; J gene: TRBJ2-7; CDR3 DNA: TGTGCCAGCTCAACCGGACGGCTGAATTACGAGCAGTACTTC; CDR3 protein: CASSTGRLNYEQYF
D gene: .; clone size: .; V gene: TRBV5-1; J gene: TRBJ1-2; CDR3 DNA: TGCGCCAGCACCCTCCCGGGGAGCATCGATGGCTACACCTTC; CDR3 protein: CASTLPGSIDGYTF
D gene: .; clone size: .; V gene: TRBV11-2; J gene: TRBJ1-1; CDR3 DNA: TGTGCCAGCAGCTTAGAGACCCCCCGGGGTGAAGCTTTCTTT; CDR3 protein: CASSLETPRGEAFF
D gene: TRBD1; clone size: .; V gene: TRBV7-9; J gene: TRBJ2-5; CDR3 DNA: TGTGCCAGCAGCTTAGAGGGGCCGTGGGACAGGGAGACAAGGGGGCAGTACTTC; CDR3 protein: CASSLEGPWDRETRGQYF
D gene: .; clone size: .; V gene: TRBV12-3/TRBV12-4; J gene: TRBJ2-7; CDR3 DNA: TGTGCCAGCAGTTTAAGTGGGAGGCCCGGCGAGCAGTACTTC; CDR3 protein: CASSLSGRPGEQYF
D gene: TRBD1; clone size: .; V gene: TRBV2; J gene: TRBJ1-2; CDR3 DNA: TGTGCCAGCAAGGGCAGGGGGTTTTCTAGCTATGGCTACACCTTC; CDR3 protein: CASKGRGFSSYGYTF
D gene: .; clone size: once; V gene: TRBV4-1; J gene: TRBJ2-5; CDR3 DNA: TGCGCCAGCAGCCAAGCAATGGTTCGGGGTCAGGAGACCCAGTACTTC; CDR3 protein: CASSQAMVRGQETQYF
D gene: .; clone size: .; V gene: TRBV20-1; J gene: TRBJ1-4; CDR3 DNA: TGCAGTGCTCCCCGCCCCGGGAGCGAAAAACTGTTTTTT; CDR3 protein: CSAPRPGSEKLFF
D gene: .; clone size: .; V gene: TRBV10-3; J gene: TRBJ1-6; CDR3 DNA: TGTGCCATCAGTGAACACTGGGAGGGATCACCCCTCCACTTT; CDR3 protein: CAISEHWEGSPLHF
D gene: .; clone size: .; V gene: TRBV30; J gene: TRBJ1-3; CDR3 DNA: TGTGCCTGGAGAATGTCTGGGAACACCATATATTTT; CDR3 protein: CAWRMSGNTIYF
D gene: TRBD2; clone size: .; V gene: TRBV20-1; J gene: TRBJ2-3; CDR3 DNA: TGCAGTGCAACCAATCGACTAGCGGGAACAATTGATACGCAGTATTTT; CDR3 protein: CSATNRLAGTIDTQYF
D gene: TRBD1; clone size: .; V gene: TRBV9; J gene: TRBJ1-2; CDR3 DNA: TGTGCCAGCAGCGCAACTGGGACAGCTACTAACTATGGCTACACCTTC; CDR3 protein: CASSATGTATNYGYTF
D gene: .; clone size: .; V gene: TRBV5-1; J gene: TRBJ1-2; CDR3 DNA: TGCGCCAGCAGCTTGGGTTTCCACAATGGCTACACCTTC; CDR3 protein: CASSLGFHNGYTF
D gene: .; clone size: .; V gene: TRBV10-3; J gene: TRBJ1-2; CDR3 DNA: TGTGCCATCAGTGAGACAATGGGCTACACCTTC; CDR3 protein: CAISETMGYTF
D gene: TRBD2; clone size: few; V gene: TRBV7-9; J gene: TRBJ2-1; CDR3 DNA: TGTGCCAGCAGCCCTCCCGTAGCGGGAGCCCGGTACAATGAGCAGTTCTTC; CDR3 protein: CASSPPVAGARYNEQFF